A selection of T cell receptor beta chains follows, all from one sample in a study of T cell repertoires in cytomegalovirus infection. TCRdb reprocessed the reads via MiXCR and lists one record per CDR3 protein. The data contain more than 90,000 distinct CDR3 sequences, around 10% of them seen just once; the ten biggest clones take up 31%. These receptors' antigens are unknown. Sequencing was done on a sample of PBMCs, sequenced either directly or after in vitro stimulation (not recorded which). The receptors originated from a human donor in good health (CMV status not recorded). Some clones in this sample may be carry-over from other donors' samples. Both conserved end residues are part of each CDR3. A D gene is named only where the DNA matches it firmly. A row's size may be missing; if present it is once, few, many or a size class.

v_gene	abundance	d_gene	j_gene	CDR3nt	CDR3aa
TRBV12-3/TRBV12-4	few	.	TRBJ2-5	TGTGCCAGCAGAGGTTCCGGGAGACAAGAGACCCAGTACTTC	CASRGSGRQETQYF
TRBV10-1	.	TRBD2	TRBJ2-1	TGCGCCAGCTTACAAGCGGGAGGCTACAATGAGCAGTTCTTC	CASLQAGGYNEQFF
TRBV7-3	many	.	TRBJ2-1	TGTGCCAGCAGCCCCCAGGGGAGCGCCTACAATGAGCAGTTCTTC	CASSPQGSAYNEQFF
TRBV4-3	many	TRBD1	TRBJ1-2	TGCGCCAGCAGCCAAGACCTGGGAACCGACAGGGCTGTAAGTGGCTACACCTTC	CASSQDLGTDRAVSGYTF
TRBV12-3/TRBV12-4	many	.	TRBJ1-1	TGTGCCAGCAGTAAAACACAGGGACCGAACACTGAAGCTTTCTTT	CASSKTQGPNTEAFF
TRBV20-1	few	TRBD2	TRBJ2-2	TGCAGTGCTAGTAAAGCGGGAGGCGCGAACACCGGGGAGCTGTTTTTT	CSASKAGGANTGELFF
TRBV7-2	many	TRBD1	TRBJ2-4	TGTGCCAGCAGCTTAGGGAGGCGACAGGGGCTAAACATTCAGTACTTC	CASSLGRRQGLNIQYF
TRBV6-1	few	TRBD1	TRBJ2-1	TGTGCCAGCAGTGAAGCAGGGGACAGGGGCAATGAGCAGTTCTTC	CASSEAGDRGNEQFF
TRBV6-6	many	TRBD2	TRBJ2-5	TGTGCCAGCAGTTTCCTGGGACTAGCGGGAAAGCAAGAGACCCAGTACTTC	CASSFLGLAGKQETQYF
TRBV7-8	.	.	TRBJ1-4	TGTGCCAGCAGCTTAGCCGAGACACCCTATGAAAAACTGTTTTTT	CASSLAETPYEKLFF
TRBV12-3/TRBV12-4	.	.	TRBJ2-5	TGTGCCAGCAGGCCCGGGACGGGGAACCAAGAGACCCAGTACTTC	CASRPGTGNQETQYF
TRBV10-3	few	TRBD2	TRBJ2-7	TGTGCCATCAGGACTAGCGACTCCTACGAGCAGTACTTC	CAIRTSDSYEQYF
TRBV10-3	.	.	TRBJ2-5	TGTGCCATCGGATCGGACAGCAACCAAGAGACCCAGTACTTC	CAIGSDSNQETQYF
TRBV4-3	many	TRBD2	TRBJ2-3	TGCGCCAGCAGCCAATTACGGGGACTAGCCGTTCCTACGCAGTATTTT	CASSQLRGLAVPTQYF
TRBV6-1	many	.	TRBJ1-5	TGTGCCAGCAGCGGCGTGGGATCCAATCAGCCCCAGCATTTT	CASSGVGSNQPQHF
TRBV5-4	many	TRBD2	TRBJ2-7	TGTGCCAGCAGCTCTTCTCCCGGGACTAGCGCGTACGAGCAGTACTTC	CASSSSPGTSAYEQYF
TRBV7-8	many	.	TRBJ2-5	TGTGCCAGCAGCTCGCCCGGGAGCCAAGAGACCCAGTACTTC	CASSSPGSQETQYF
TRBV7-2	.	.	TRBJ2-2	TGTGCCAGCAGCTTAGACGGCAGACCGAACACCGGGGAGCTGTTTTTT	CASSLDGRPNTGELFF
TRBV11-2	.	.	TRBJ1-2	TGTGCCAGCAGCCCGACGGGGGGTCCTTATGGCTACACCTTC	CASSPTGGPYGYTF
TRBV4-1	medium-sized	.	TRBJ1-3	TGCGCCAGCAGCCAAGCCGGTTTGGGGAACTCTGGAAACACCATATATTTT	CASSQAGLGNSGNTIYF
TRBV7-3	many	TRBD2	TRBJ2-3	TGTGCCAGCAGCTCCTGGGGACTAGCGACAGATACGCAGTATTTT	CASSSWGLATDTQYF
TRBV7-9	few	.	TRBJ2-4	TGTGCCAGCAGCTCTGAGAGGACCAAAAACATTCAGTACTTC	CASSSERTKNIQYF
TRBV6-2/TRBV6-3	few	.	TRBJ1-1	TGTGCCAGCAGTTACTCGCCAGGTACGAGTATTGAAGCTTTCTTT	CASSYSPGTSIEAFF
TRBV27	.	TRBD2	TRBJ2-1	TGTGCCAGCAGTTTAATCGGAGGCCGCGGGAGCTCCTACAATGAGCAGTTCTTC	CASSLIGGRGSSYNEQFF
TRBV20-1	.	TRBD2	TRBJ2-3	TGCAGTGCTAGGGGACTAGCTCTCATTCTAGATACGCAGTATTTT	CSARGLALILDTQYF
TRBV5-1	.	.	TRBJ2-6	TGCGCCAGCAGCTTGCATCAGGGCTTCACGGCTGGGGCCAACGTCCTGACTTTC	CASSLHQGFTAGANVLTF
TRBV19	few	TRBD2	TRBJ2-5	TGTGCCAGTAACCCAGGACTAGCGGGAGTGGAGACCCAGTACTTC	CASNPGLAGVETQYF
TRBV12-3/TRBV12-4	many	.	TRBJ1-2	TGTGCCAGCAGCCCGGCACCCCCTAACTATGGCTACACCTTC	CASSPAPPNYGYTF
TRBV7-2	many	TRBD2	TRBJ2-1	TGTGCCAGCAGCTATCTAGCGGGAGTAAGTAATGAGCAGTTCTTC	CASSYLAGVSNEQFF
TRBV12-3/TRBV12-4	.	.	TRBJ2-1	TGTGCCAGCAGTAAAGGGGGTTCCTACAATGAGCAGTTCTTC	CASSKGGSYNEQFF
TRBV20-1	few	TRBD2	TRBJ2-7	TGCAGTGCCATGGCTGAAGGAGCGGGAGCTCTCTACGAGCAGTACTTC	CSAMAEGAGALYEQYF
TRBV15	many	TRBD2	TRBJ2-4	TGTGCCACCAGGGGTCGGCGTCCCTCGACTAGCGGATTTGTAGCCAAAAACATTCAGTACTTC	CATRGRRPSTSGFVAKNIQYF
TRBV6-1	few	.	TRBJ1-4	TGTGCCAGCAGGGAGCCCGGACAACGGGTTGAAAAACTGTTTTTT	CASREPGQRVEKLFF
TRBV2	many	.	TRBJ2-5	TGTGCCAGCAAGTACCAAGAGACCCAGTACTTC	CASKYQETQYF
TRBV20-1	.	TRBD1	TRBJ1-2	TGCAGTGCTAGAGATCCGACAGGGATCTATGGCTACACCTTC	CSARDPTGIYGYTF
TRBV7-2	.	.	TRBJ2-2	TGTGCCAGCAGCGCCGGGCCGAACACCGGGGAGCTGTTTTTT	CASSAGPNTGELFF
TRBV6-5	many	.	TRBJ2-4	TGTGCCAGCAGTCCCCATGTGTGGAACGTAGCCAAAAACATTCAGTACTTC	CASSPHVWNVAKNIQYF
TRBV9	many	.	TRBJ1-1	TGTGCCAGCAGCGTACTGGGGAACACTGAAGCTTTCTTT	CASSVLGNTEAFF
TRBV4-1	.	.	TRBJ1-3	TGCGCCAGCAGCCAAGATATCGGGCCGGGAAACACCATATATTTT	CASSQDIGPGNTIYF
TRBV7-2	many	.	TRBJ1-1	TGTGCCAGCAGCTCGGGACTTTTTGACACTGAAGCTTTCTTT	CASSSGLFDTEAFF
TRBV7-2	many	.	TRBJ1-1	TGTGCCAGCAGCTTACGGACGAGGAACACTGAAGCTTTCTTT	CASSLRTRNTEAFF
TRBV28	many	.	TRBJ2-2	TGTGCCAGCAGGATTAGCGCGGGTTTCACCGGGGAGCTGTTTTTT	CASRISAGFTGELFF
TRBV7-6	many	TRBD2	TRBJ2-3	TGTGCCAGCAGCTTATCTAGCGGGGGACTATTCACAGATACGCAGTATTTT	CASSLSSGGLFTDTQYF
TRBV7-2	many	TRBD1	TRBJ1-5	TGTGCCAGCAGCTTAGACAGGGGAGGGAATCAGCCCCAGCATTTT	CASSLDRGGNQPQHF
TRBV11-2	.	TRBD2	TRBJ2-1	TGTGCCAGCAGCCCCGGGACTAGCGGGATGTACAATGAGCAGTTCTTC	CASSPGTSGMYNEQFF
TRBV12-3/TRBV12-4	.	TRBD1	TRBJ1-2	TGTGCCAGCAGAAACAGGGGTGGCTACACCTTC	CASRNRGGYTF
TRBV28	many	.	TRBJ2-1	TGTGCCAGCAGTTTTGCGGGAACCTACAATGAGCAGTTCTTC	CASSFAGTYNEQFF
TRBV6-2/TRBV6-3	few	TRBD1	TRBJ1-1	TGTGCCAGCAGGAGAAACAGGGGTAACACTGAAGCTTTCTTT	CASRRNRGNTEAFF
TRBV4-3	few	.	TRBJ2-7	TGCGCCAGCAGCCAAGATGCAGGGTCGTACGAGCAGTACTTC	CASSQDAGSYEQYF
TRBV20-1	.	.	TRBJ1-1	TGCAGTGCTCTAGCGGCAGCCGGGGACACTGAAGCTTTCTTT	CSALAAAGDTEAFF
TRBV12-3/TRBV12-4	few	TRBD1	TRBJ2-3	TGTGCCAGCAGGTTGGGACAGGGGGCCACAGATACGCAGTATTTT	CASRLGQGATDTQYF
TRBV7-6	few	.	TRBJ1-1	TGTGCCAGAAAGGAACAACCGAACACTGAAGCTTTCTTT	CARKEQPNTEAFF
TRBV6-1	many	.	TRBJ1-2	TGTGCCAGCAGTGAAGTTGGGGGCGTAGGCTATGGCTACACCTTC	CASSEVGGVGYGYTF